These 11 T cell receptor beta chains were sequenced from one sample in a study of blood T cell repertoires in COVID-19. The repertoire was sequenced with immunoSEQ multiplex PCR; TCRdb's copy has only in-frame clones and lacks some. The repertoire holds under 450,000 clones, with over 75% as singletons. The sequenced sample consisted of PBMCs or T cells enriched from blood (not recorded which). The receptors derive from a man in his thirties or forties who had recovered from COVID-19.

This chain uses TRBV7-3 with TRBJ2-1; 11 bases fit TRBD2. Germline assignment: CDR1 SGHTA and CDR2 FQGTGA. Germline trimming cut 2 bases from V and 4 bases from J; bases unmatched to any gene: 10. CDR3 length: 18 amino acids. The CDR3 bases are TGTGCCAGCAGCTTATATATCCCGGGACTAGCGGAATACAATGAGCAGTTCTTC. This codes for CASSLYIPGLAEYNEQFF.

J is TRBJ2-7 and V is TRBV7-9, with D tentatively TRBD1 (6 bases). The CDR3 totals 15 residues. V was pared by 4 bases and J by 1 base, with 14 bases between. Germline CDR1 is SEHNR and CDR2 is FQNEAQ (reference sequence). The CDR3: CASSSRDTGSYEQYF. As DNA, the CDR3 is TGTGCCAGCAGCTCACGGGACACCGGATCCTACGAGCAGTACTTC.

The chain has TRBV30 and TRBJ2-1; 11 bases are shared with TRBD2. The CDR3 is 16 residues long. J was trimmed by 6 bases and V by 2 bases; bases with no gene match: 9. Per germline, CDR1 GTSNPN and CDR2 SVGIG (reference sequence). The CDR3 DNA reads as TGTGCCTGGAGTAACCCCCGTACTAGCGGGGGCAATGAGCAGTTCTTC. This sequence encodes CAWSNPRTSGGNEQFF.

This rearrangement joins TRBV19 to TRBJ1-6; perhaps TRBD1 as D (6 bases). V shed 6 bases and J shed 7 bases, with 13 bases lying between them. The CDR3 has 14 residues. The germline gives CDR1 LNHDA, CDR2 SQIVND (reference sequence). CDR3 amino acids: CASRTRGSNSPLHF. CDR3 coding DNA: TGTGCCAGTAGAACCAGGGGTTCCAATTCACCCCTCCACTTT.

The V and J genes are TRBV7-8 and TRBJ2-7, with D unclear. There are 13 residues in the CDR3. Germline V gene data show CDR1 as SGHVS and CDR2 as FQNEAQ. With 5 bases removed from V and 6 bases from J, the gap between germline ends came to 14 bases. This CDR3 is CASSQTVVAEQYF. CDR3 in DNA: TGTGCCAGCAGCCAAACAGTGGTCGCCGAGCAGTACTTC.

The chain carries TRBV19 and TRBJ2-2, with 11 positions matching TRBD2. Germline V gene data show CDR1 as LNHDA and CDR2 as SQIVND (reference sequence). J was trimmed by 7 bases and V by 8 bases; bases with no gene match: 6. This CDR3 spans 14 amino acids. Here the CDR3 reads CASHSGGAGGELFF. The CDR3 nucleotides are TGTGCCAGTCATAGCGGGGGGGCCGGCGGGGAGCTGTTTTTT.

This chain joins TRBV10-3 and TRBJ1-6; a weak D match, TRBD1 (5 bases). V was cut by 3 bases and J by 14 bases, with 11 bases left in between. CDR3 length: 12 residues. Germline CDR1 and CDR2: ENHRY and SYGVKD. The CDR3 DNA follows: TGTGCCATCAGTGACCCCGGACAATCCCTCCACTTT. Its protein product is CAISDPGQSLHF.

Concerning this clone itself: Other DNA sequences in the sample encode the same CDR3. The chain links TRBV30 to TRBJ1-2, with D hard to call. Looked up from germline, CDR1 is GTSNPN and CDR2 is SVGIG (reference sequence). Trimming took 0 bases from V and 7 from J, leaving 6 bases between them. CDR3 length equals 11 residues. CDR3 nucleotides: TGTGCCTGGAGTGTTACAAGTGGCTACACCTTC. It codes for CAWSVTSGYTF.

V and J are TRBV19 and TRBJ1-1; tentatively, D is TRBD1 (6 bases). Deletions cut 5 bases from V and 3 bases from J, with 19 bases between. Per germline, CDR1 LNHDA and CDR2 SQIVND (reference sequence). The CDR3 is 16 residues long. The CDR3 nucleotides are TGTGCCAGTAGTCCCTTAGTACAGGGTATAGACACTGAAGCTTTCTTT. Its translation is CASSPLVQGIDTEAFF.

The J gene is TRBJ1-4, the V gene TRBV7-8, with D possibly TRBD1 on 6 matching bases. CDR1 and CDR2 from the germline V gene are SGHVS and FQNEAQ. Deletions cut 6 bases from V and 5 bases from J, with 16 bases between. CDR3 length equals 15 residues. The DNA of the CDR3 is TGTGCCAGCAGACAAAGGGGGACCCCAAATGAAAAACTGTTTTTT. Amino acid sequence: CASRQRGTPNEKLFF.

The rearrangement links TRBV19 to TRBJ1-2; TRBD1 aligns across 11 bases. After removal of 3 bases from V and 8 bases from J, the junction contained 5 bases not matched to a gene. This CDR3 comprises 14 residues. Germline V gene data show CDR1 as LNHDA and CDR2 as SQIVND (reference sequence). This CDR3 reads CASSIPGQGEGYTF. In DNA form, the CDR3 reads TGTGCCAGTAGTATTCCGGGACAGGGGGAAGGCTACACCTTC.